A single sample gave rise to the 26 T cell receptor beta chains below, sequenced in a study of shared clonotypes between healthy human individuals. The method was immunoSEQ multiplex PCR; TCRdb's version includes in-frame clones alone and lacks a portion of them. This table has 800,000 to 1,200,000 clones, around three quarters appearing once. The sequencing sample was made of memory CD4+ T cells from PBMCs. This sample's subset: CD45RA-negative fraction. These receptors came from a man aged 18-30 years in good health. Some clones in this sample may be carry-over from other donors' samples.

The genes are TRBV2 and TRBJ2-6; 7 bases map to TRBD1. V lost 6 bases and J lost 0; bases outside the gene matches: 14. Germline CDR1 and CDR2: SNHLY and FYNNEI. This CDR3 region has 19 residues. CDR3 DNA sequence: TGTGCCAGCAGCGCACCCTCGGGACAGACCCACTCTGGGGCCAACGTCCTGACTTTC. Its translation: CASSAPSGQTHSGANVLTF.

The rearrangement links TRBV2 to TRBJ1-4; D is unresolved. Between the trimmed V and J ends, which lost 3 bases and 8 bases, there was a span of 13 bases. Germline values: CDR1 SNHLY, CDR2 FYNNEI. The CDR3 runs 14 residues. CDR3 in amino acids: CASSDRLEGEKLFF. CDR3 nucleotide sequence: TGTGCCAGCAGTGACCGCTTAGAAGGGGAAAAACTGTTTTTT.

This chain links TRBV27 with TRBJ2-7; D is ambiguous. The CDR3 extends over 16 amino acids. In germline, CDR1 is MNHEY, CDR2 SMNVEV (reference sequence). Trimming shortened V by 3 bases and J by 4 bases, and 19 bases separated the two germline ends. This chain's CDR3 is CASSLFGSPALYEQYF. DNA for the CDR3: TGTGCCAGCAGTTTGTTTGGGTCCCCGGCACTTTACGAGCAGTACTTC.

The chain carries TRBV7-3 and TRBJ1-2, with TRBD1 matching over 8 bases. V trimming: 5 bases; J trimming: 3 bases; junction bases outside the gene matches: 2. Germline V lookup: CDR1 SGHTA, CDR2 FQGTGA. The CDR3 is made up of 13 amino acids. The CDR3 DNA follows: TGTGCCAGCAGCCCGGACAGGGACTATGGCTACACCTTC. Amino acid sequence: CASSPDRDYGYTF.

The chain combines TRBV6-5 with TRBJ1-2; possible D gene TRBD1, 6 bases. V shed 5 bases and J shed 7 bases, with 17 bases lying between them. The CDR3 is 14 residues long. Per the germline V gene, CDR1 is MNHEY and CDR2 is SVGAGI. The CDR3 is CASSPEGQGRGYTF. CDR3 bases: TGTGCCAGCAGTCCGGAGGGTCAGGGGCGTGGCTACACCTTC.

On this clone: The sample contains more than one DNA sequence encoding this CDR3. The chain has TRBV11-2 and TRBJ2-7, with D perhaps matching TRBD1 (5 bases). The V end was cut by 5 bases, the J end by 4 bases, with 9 bases between. CDR1 SGHAT and CDR2 FQNNGV come from the germline V gene. This CDR3 region has 12 residues. CDR3 loop: CASSPQGYEQYF. The CDR3 bases are TGTGCCAGCAGCCCCCAGGGTTACGAGCAGTACTTC.

In the case of this clone: This may be a read error, as it is one base from a much larger clone. J is TRBJ1-1 and V is TRBV6-6, with D possibly TRBD1 on 6 matching bases. The V gene's germline CDR1 is MNHNY and CDR2 SVGAGI (reference sequence). The CDR3 runs to 13 residues. Trimming took 4 bases from V and 4 from J, leaving 10 bases between them. CDR3 bases: TGTGCCAGCAGTTTAACAGGGAGCACTGAAGCTTTCTTT. This gives the protein CASSLTGSTEAFF.

The chain links TRBV14 to TRBJ1-2, with TRBD1 identical over 7 bases. Germline trimming cut 4 bases from V and 4 bases from J; bases unmatched to any gene: 3. Germline V gene lookup returns CDR1 SGHDN and CDR2 FVKESK. The CDR3 is 13 amino acids. CDR3 sequence (DNA): TGTGCCAGCAGCCCCGGGACAGTCTATGGCTACACCTTC. Its translation is CASSPGTVYGYTF. The full variable domain, rest sourced from reference TRBV14 and TRBJ1-2, is EAGVTQFPSHSVIEKGQTVTLRCDPISGHDNLYWYRRVMGKEIKFLLHFVKESKQDESGMPNNRFLAERTGGTYSTLKVQPAELEDSGVYFCASSPGTVYGYTFGSGTRLTVV.

The sample holds many counts of this clone. Other DNA variants within this sample encode the same CDR3. The chain recombines TRBV28 with TRBJ1-1; the D is unclear. The CDR3 runs 14 residues. V lost 6 bases to trimming and J lost 4 bases, with 15 bases between them. Germline CDR1 reads MDHEN; CDR2 reads SYDVKM. The DNA of the CDR3 is TGTGCCAGCAGGACAAGGACTGTGGGCACTGAAGCTTTCTTT. Its translation is CASRTRTVGTEAFF.

The chain employs TRBV4-3 and TRBJ2-1; D remains ambiguous. The germline gives CDR1 LGHNA, CDR2 YSLEER. V lost 0 bases to trimming and J lost 12 bases, with 9 bases between them. This CDR3 is 12 amino acids long. Written as DNA, the CDR3 is TGCGCCAGCAGCCAAGAATCAACTGCGCAGTTCTTC. Translated, it gives CASSQESTAQFF.

This clone has a handful of counts. The chain couples TRBV10-2 to TRBJ2-2; possible D gene TRBD2, 6 bases. Per the germline V gene, CDR1 is WSHSY and CDR2 is SAAADI. The V end was cut by 6 bases, the J end by 5 bases, with 10 bases between. The CDR3 has 13 residues. CDR3 sequence reads: CASRTSGTGELFF. The DNA of the CDR3 is TGCGCCAGCAGGACTAGTGGTACCGGGGAGCTGTTTTTT.

This clone has just one count. In DNA, the CDR3 is TGTGCCAGCTCGCGCGGGATGGCGGGATTCAACGAGCAGTACTTC. It yields the protein CASSRGMAGFNEQYF. The V gene is TRBV18, the J gene TRBJ2-7; D possibly corresponds to TRBD2 (6 bases). This CDR3 has 15 amino acids. Germline V gene data show CDR1 as KGHSH and CDR2 as LQKENI. V was pared by 6 bases and J by 5 bases, with 20 bases between.

This clone was counted ten times or more. This chain joins TRBV2 and TRBJ2-1; weak D call: TRBD1 (5 bases). With 3 bases removed from V and 2 bases from J, the gap between germline ends came to 11 bases. The germline CDR1 and CDR2 sequences are SNHLY and FYNNEI. The CDR3 consists of 15 residues. The CDR3 is CASSDARVTYNEQFF. The CDR3 DNA is TGTGCCAGCAGTGACGCCAGGGTGACCTACAATGAGCAGTTCTTC.

The rearrangement links TRBV28 to TRBJ2-3; either TRBD1 or TRBD2 may fit D (6 bases each). The germline CDR1 and CDR2 sequences are MDHEN and SYDVKM. V lost 7 bases to trimming and J lost 4 bases, with 15 bases between them. There are 14 residues in the CDR3. DNA for the CDR3: TGTGCCAGCAAACCCGGTGGGGGGCCAGATACGCAGTATTTT. As protein: CASKPGGGPDTQYF.

This sequence joins TRBV28 and TRBJ2-4, with TRBD1 identical over 8 bases. Germline assignment: CDR1 MDHEN and CDR2 SYDVKM. The CDR3 is 14 residues long. The trim removed 6 bases at V and 8 bases at J, leaving 9 bases unmatched. The CDR3 sequence: CASRRSGGRDIQYF. The CDR3 nucleotides are TGTGCCAGCAGACGTTCAGGGGGCAGGGACATTCAGTACTTC.

The gene calls are TRBV28 and TRBJ2-7, with D perhaps matching TRBD1 (7 bases). Germline values: CDR1 MDHEN, CDR2 SYDVKM. V gave up 3 bases and J gave up 3 bases, with 12 bases separating them. There are 14 residues in the CDR3. The CDR3, as DNA: TGTGCCAGCAGTTTGGGGGGACAGCTCTACGAGCAGTACTTC. Translated, it gives CASSLGGQLYEQYF.

The chain combines TRBV10-3 with TRBJ2-5, with 10 bases aligning to TRBD2. J was trimmed by 4 bases and V by 10 bases; bases with no gene match: 6. The CDR3 consists of 13 residues. Germline CDR1 is ENHRY and CDR2 is SYGVKD. Written as DNA, the CDR3 is TGTGCCACGCGACTAGCGGGTGGAGAGACCCAGTACTTC. This codes for CATRLAGGETQYF.

The chain combines TRBV28 with TRBJ2-5; D is unresolved. Germline V lookup: CDR1 MDHEN, CDR2 SYDVKM. CDR3 length: 11 residues. V lost 7 bases, J lost 3 bases, and 6 bases lay in between. The CDR3 nucleotides are TGTGCCAGCAACAAAGAAGAGACCCAGTACTTC. Translated, it gives CASNKEETQYF.

The chain is built from TRBV19 and TRBJ2-7; maybe TRBD1 (5 bases). V lost 3 bases to trimming and J lost 1 base, with 7 bases between them. There are 13 residues in the CDR3. The germline CDR1 and CDR2 sequences are LNHDA and SQIVND (reference sequence). The CDR3 here is CASSITGSYEQYF. The CDR3 DNA is TGTGCCAGTAGTATTACAGGATCCTACGAGCAGTACTTC.

This chain connects TRBV10-3 to TRBJ2-7; the match to TRBD1 covers 7 bases. This CDR3 is 13 amino acids long. CDR1 ENHRY and CDR2 SYGVKD come from the germline V gene. J lost 1 base, V lost 5 bases, and 2 bases had no gene match. The CDR3 loop reads CAISKGASYEQYF. The CDR3 nucleotides read TGTGCCATCAGTAAGGGGGCATCCTACGAGCAGTACTTC.

The rearrangement joins TRBV28 to TRBJ1-1, with a possible D match to TRBD1 (5 bases). Germline V CDR1 and CDR2: MDHEN, SYDVKM. CDR3 length equals 17 residues. V was clipped by 6 bases and J by 0 bases, with 20 bases between them. DNA for the CDR3: TGTGCCAGCAGCTCCACCTTCCGGGGGGACCTGAACACTGAAGCTTTCTTT. It yields the protein CASSSTFRGDLNTEAFF.

The gene calls are TRBV28 and TRBJ2-1; 9 nucleotides line up with TRBD2. This CDR3 has 15 amino acids. J gave up 5 bases and V 3 bases, and 5 bases lay outside the gene matches. Germline V gives CDR1 MDHEN, CDR2 SYDVKM. For the CDR3, the DNA is TGTGCCAGCAGTTTTCCTAGCGGGGACAACAATGAGCAGTTCTTC. Residues: CASSFPSGDNNEQFF.

The chain couples TRBV7-2 to TRBJ2-7; perhaps D is TRBD1 or TRBD2 (7 bases each). The ends were cut back, 5 bases at V and 4 bases at J, with 24 bases in the middle. Germline V lookup: CDR1 SGHTA, CDR2 FQGNSA. The CDR3 runs 17 residues. CDR3 in DNA: TGTGCCAGCAGCCCCGGGGGGACAGCGCGGAGAAGGTACGAGCAGTACTTC. Residues: CASSPGGTARRRYEQYF.

V gene TRBV5-1 combines with J gene TRBJ2-3; 10 positions match TRBD2. The germline CDR1 and CDR2 sequences are SGHRS and YFSETQ. CDR3 length: 14 residues. Unmatched junction bases numbered 3, after V lost 6 bases and J lost 2 bases. CDR3 in amino acids: CASTLAGVTDTQYF. The CDR3 DNA reads as TGCGCCAGCACTCTAGCGGGAGTCACAGATACGCAGTATTTT. Full variable domain (outside the CDR3, taken from reference TRBV5-1 and TRBJ2-3): KAGVTQTPRYLIKTRGQQVTLSCSPISGHRSVSWYQQTPGQGLQFLFEYFSETQRNKGNFPGRFSGRQFSNSRSEMNVSTLELGDSALYLCASTLAGVTDTQYFGPGTRLTVL.

The CDR3 region is CASNSLRTGITGAFF. The CDR3 region has the DNA TGTGCCAGCAACTCTTTAAGGACGGGAATTACGGGAGCTTTCTTT. This chain links TRBV5-6 with TRBJ1-1; no clear D gene. Germline loops: CDR1 SGHDT, CDR2 YYEEEE. The CDR3 has 15 residues. V dropped 6 bases and J dropped 10 bases, with 25 bases sitting between them.

In its sample, this clone was seen once. The chain uses TRBV19 and TRBJ1-5; tentatively, D is TRBD1 (6 bases). The V end was cut by 1 base, the J end by 2 bases, with 12 bases between. The CDR3 is made up of 16 amino acids. Germline values: CDR1 LNHDA, CDR2 SQIVND (reference sequence). CDR3 protein: CASSIVGGRGNQPQHF. For the CDR3, the DNA is TGTGCCAGTAGTATAGTGGGGGGCAGGGGCAATCAGCCCCAGCATTTT.